This TCR beta chain comes out of a study of monozygotic twins with inflammatory bowel disease (dated by TCRdb to about 2019). With respect to the entire study: A total of 28 monozygotic twin pairs were included in the full study, comprising nine German pairs (four IBD-concordant, five IBD-discordant) and 19 IBD-discordant Danish pairs. The search for disease-associated traits relied mainly on comparing, within discordant pairs, IBD patients with their genetically identical healthy co-twins. Each individual had, on average, about 151 000 unique TCRalpha sequences and 181 000 unique TCRbeta sequences available for analysis.

Library generation was performed with 5' RACE. The input for every TCR library was roughly 4,000 ng of total RNA. For each sample, cDNA synthesis was carried out in eight separate reactions using SMARTScribe reverse transcriptase. During cDNA synthesis, template switching was used to introduce unique molecular identifiers that contained a 6-nucleotide sample barcode. TCRalpha and TCRbeta cDNA was amplified in two nested PCRs of 16 and 9 cycles, and bead purification was carried out after each PCR. Before amplification, the cDNA was treated with uracil DNA-glycosylase and purified using the QIAquick PCR purification kit. The second PCR was the step at which Illumina TruSeq-compatible adapters and sample-specific barcodes were added. TapeStation and Qubit were used to check library quality and concentration, and 5 ng of each library went into the pool. The pooled libraries were sequenced with 2 x 100 bp reads and custom sequencing primers on an Illumina HiSeq2500 single-index Rapid Run. The original pipeline was this. MiGEC version 1.2.6 was used for UMI-based consensus assembly to correct PCR and sequencing errors. V(D)J alignment, clonotype assembly and CDR3 extraction were performed with MiXCR version 2.1.1. To normalise gene usage, clonotype sharing and MAIT/NKT TCR abundance, the analysis used the top 1000, 10 000 and 20 000 clonotypes per sample. After downsampling to 27 000 UMIs, diversity was calculated as the inverse Simpson index using the vegan R package. Paired Mann-Whitney U tests were applied to discordant twin pairs, and Benjamini-Hochberg correction was used for multiple testing. With the reads reprocessed by TCRdb, a single entry stands for each CDR3 protein sequence and no DNA is reported. The V and J calls were not made by the authors but by TCRdb's processing. The table for this sample records some 200,000 distinct CDR3 sequences. Jointly, the top ten make up 1.5% to 2% of the sample.

The research as a whole found: Compared with healthy twins, IBD patients shared fewer clonotypes with other individuals, and the difference was most pronounced in patients with signs of disease activity. Concordant and discordant twins showed no difference in repertoire similarity, possibly because of limited statistical power. IBD patients had lower TCRbeta repertoire diversity, measured by the inverse Simpson index, than their healthy co-twins. The results gave no support for a single strong signal or clonotype linked to IBD. Differing immunosuppressive treatments among patients may have added background noise and inter-individual variability to the repertoires. Different T cell subtypes could not be distinguished in the analysis.

The CDR3, from cysteine to phenylalanine, totals 12 residues. No DNA appears here. The germline V gene specifies MNHEY as CDR1 and SVGEGT as CDR2. From each donor, a roughly 2.3 ml peripheral blood sample was collected into PAXgene tubes and stored at -80 degrees C. Without any T cell sorting, total RNA was extracted from whole blood using the PAXgene blood miRNA kit on an automated QIAcube. Deep TCRalpha and TCRbeta repertoire profiling with unique molecular barcoding was performed on peripheral blood of monozygotic twin pairs concordant or discordant for inflammatory bowel disease. Smoking habits were recorded for all twin pairs, and each individual was classified as a current, former or never smoker. On this clonotype: Its antigen target is currently unknown.

The rearranged chain carries TRBV6-2 or TRBV6-3 and TRBJ2-7; TCRdb names TRBD1, which stays unverified in the absence of DNA. The sequence was obtained from a human donor with ulcerative colitis or Crohn's disease, or a healthy co-twin of an affected twin (not recorded which). Sequencing input: blood. CDR3 sequence: CASSGQVGEQYF.